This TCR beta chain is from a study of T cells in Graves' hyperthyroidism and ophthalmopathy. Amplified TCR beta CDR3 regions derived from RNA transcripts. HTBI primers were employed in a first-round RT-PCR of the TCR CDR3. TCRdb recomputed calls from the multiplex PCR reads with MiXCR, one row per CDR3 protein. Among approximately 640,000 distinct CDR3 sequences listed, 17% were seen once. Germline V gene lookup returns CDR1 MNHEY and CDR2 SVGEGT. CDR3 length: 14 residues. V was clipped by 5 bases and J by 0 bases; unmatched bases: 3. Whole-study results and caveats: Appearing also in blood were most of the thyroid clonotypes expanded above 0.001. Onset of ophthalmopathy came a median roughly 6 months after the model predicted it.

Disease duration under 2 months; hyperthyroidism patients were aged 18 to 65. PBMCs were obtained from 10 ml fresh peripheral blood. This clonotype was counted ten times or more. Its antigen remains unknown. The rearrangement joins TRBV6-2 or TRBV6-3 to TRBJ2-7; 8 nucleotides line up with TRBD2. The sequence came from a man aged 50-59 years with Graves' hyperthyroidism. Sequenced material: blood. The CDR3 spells CASSPTSDSYEQYF. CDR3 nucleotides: TGTGCCAGCAGTCCGACTAGCGACTCCTACGAGCAGTACTTC.